The entry that follows covers one T cell receptor beta chain sequence. Its antigen is unidentified. Exclusion of a patient followed from autoimmune disease history or systemic immunosuppression. The source of the sample is a study of OX40 agonist ivuxolimab in advanced cancers. About the research overall: At 0.01 to 10 mg/kg, ivuxolimab was administered intravenously to patients every 2 weeks. Those treated in dose escalation had hepatocellular carcinoma, melanoma, renal cell cancer or head and neck cancer.

The junction had 10 bases not matched to a gene; V was cut back by 7 bases and J by 4 bases. This CDR3 has 16 amino acids. Germline loops: CDR1 SNHLY, CDR2 FYNNEI. General study findings and limits: Undetermined was the antigen specificity of the expanded peripheral T cells.

Only in-frame clones appear in the TCRdb table, and some are missing; sequencing was by immunoSEQ multiplex PCR. The sample consists of more than 100,000 clones, 80% to 90% of them appearing once. This TCR was recovered from an adult with an advanced solid tumor such as melanoma, head and neck, liver or kidney cancer. The material was CD4+ or CD8+ T cells sorted from blood, obtained in a trial of the OX40 agonist ivuxolimab. The chain couples TRBV2 to TRBJ2-2; 9 nucleotides match TRBD1. This CDR3 reads CASTPPGTGRTGELFF. CDR3 bases: TGTGCCAGCACCCCCCCCGGGACAGGGCGCACCGGGGAGCTGTTTTTT.